This T cell receptor beta chain was recorded in a study of neurological immune-mediated disorders. Points from the study as a whole: The greatest degree of TCR clonal expansion was observed in HTLV-1-associated myelopathy, with the lowest in multiple sclerosis, below that of healthy controls.

Healthy controls comprised blood bank volunteers in Maryland, USA. Unsorted libraries were prepared from 2 million PBMCs held at -80 C. As for the cDNA, it was generated by 5'RACE with 10-nucleotide random UMIs. TCRdb itself ran the 5' RACE reads through MiXCR, one entry per CDR3 protein. The table shows roughly 31,000 distinct CDR3 sequences, with approximately 4.5% occurring only once. This clonotype has ten or more counts. Its specificity is unknown. The CDR3 consists of 14 residues. The V gene's germline CDR1 is DFQATT and CDR2 SNEGSKA (reference sequence). V lost 3 bases to trimming and J lost 3 bases; unmatched junction nucleotides: 2.

The clonotype comes from a man between 18 and 29 years old in good health. Sequencing input: PBMCs. This chain links TRBV20-1 with TRBJ1-3; the match to TRBD1 covers 10 bases. The CDR3 loop is CSASGTGVGNTIYF. In nucleotides, the CDR3 is TGCAGTGCTAGCGGGACAGGGGTTGGAAACACCATATATTTT.